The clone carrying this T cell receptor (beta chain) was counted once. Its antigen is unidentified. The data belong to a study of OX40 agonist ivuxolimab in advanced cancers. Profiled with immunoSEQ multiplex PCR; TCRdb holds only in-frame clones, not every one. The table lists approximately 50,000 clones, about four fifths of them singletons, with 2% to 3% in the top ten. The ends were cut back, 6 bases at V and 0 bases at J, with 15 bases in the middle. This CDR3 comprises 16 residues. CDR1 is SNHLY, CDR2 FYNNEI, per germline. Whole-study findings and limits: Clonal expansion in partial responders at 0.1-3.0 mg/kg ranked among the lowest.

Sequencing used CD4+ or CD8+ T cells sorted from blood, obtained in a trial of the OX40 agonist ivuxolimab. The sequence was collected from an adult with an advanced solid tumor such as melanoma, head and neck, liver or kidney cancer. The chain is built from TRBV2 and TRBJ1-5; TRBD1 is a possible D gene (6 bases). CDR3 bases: TGTGCCAGCAGGCCCGGGGGGGGCTATAGCAATCAGCCCCAGCATTTT. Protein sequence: CASRPGGGYSNQPQHF.